The 23 T cell receptor beta chains in this list originate from one sample, sequenced in a study of T cells after yellow fever vaccination. MiXCR, applied by TCRdb to the 5' RACE reads, yields one record per CDR3 protein. Of approximately 580,000 distinct CDR3 sequences detected, 17% appear once; the ten largest clones hold 15% to 20%. This material consisted of PBMCs, taken less than 6 days after the first yellow fever vaccination. All receptors come from a young man who received the YFV17D yellow fever vaccine.

The chain links TRBV7-2 to TRBJ2-3; D ambiguous. The germline V gene has CDR1 SGHTA and CDR2 FQGNSA. Trimming left V 5 bases short and J 3 bases short, with 12 bases between. The length of the CDR3 is 14 residues. CDR3 protein: CASSSRMGTDTQYF. DNA of the CDR3: TGTGCCAGCAGCAGTAGGATGGGTACAGATACGCAGTATTTT.

The chain has TRBV7-2 and TRBJ2-2, with TRBD2 matching over 7 bases. In germline, CDR1 is SGHTA, CDR2 FQGNSA. CDR3 length: 17 amino acids. Trimming at V came to 2 bases and at J to 7 bases, leaving 13 bases not matched to a gene. The CDR3: CASSLSSGTIMDGELFF. The CDR3 DNA follows: TGTGCCAGCAGCTTAAGCTCCGGGACTATCATGGACGGGGAGCTGTTTTTT.

This clonotype showed up just a few times. The chain has TRBV6-1 and TRBJ2-1; D could derive from TRBD1 or TRBD2 (5 bases each). The CDR3 spans 15 residues. Per germline, CDR1 MNHNS and CDR2 SASEGT. V lost 5 bases, J lost 5 bases, and 16 bases lay in between. Written as DNA, the CDR3 is TGTGCCAGCAGTCCGGGACGTCGGCTAAACAATGAGCAGTTCTTC. It yields the protein CASSPGRRLNNEQFF.

The chain uses TRBV6-4 and TRBJ2-3; 7 bases map to TRBD1. Germline V gene lookup returns CDR1 MRHNA and CDR2 SNTAGT. This CDR3 spans 15 amino acids. With 6 bases clipped from V and 4 bases from J, the junction kept 10 bases outside the gene matches. The CDR3 here is CASSPQGYGPDTQYF. In nucleotides, the CDR3 is TGTGCCAGCAGCCCACAGGGGTACGGTCCAGATACGCAGTATTTT.

This clonotype has only a few counts. The chain couples TRBV9 to TRBJ1-2; D possibly corresponds to TRBD1 (5 bases). The ends were cut back, 5 bases at V and 0 bases at J, with 17 bases in the middle. The CDR3 consists of 16 residues. Germline V gene sequence: CDR1 SGDLS, CDR2 YYNGEE. CDR3 DNA sequence: TGTGCCAGCAGTGGAATGGGAACAGGACCTAACTATGGCTACACCTTC. Its protein is CASSGMGTGPNYGYTF.

This clonotype was seen only a few times. The gene calls are TRBV6-1 and TRBJ2-2, with 7 nucleotides matching TRBD2. V was pared by 7 bases and J by 5 bases, with 10 bases of the junction left unmatched. CDR1 MNHNS and CDR2 SASEGT come from the germline V gene. The CDR3 contains 15 residues. CDR3 nucleotides: TGTGCCAGCACCTCTCCTAGCGGTGCGACCGGGGAGCTGTTTTTT. It codes for CASTSPSGATGELFF.

The V gene is TRBV4-3, the J gene TRBJ2-7, with D uncertain. The length of the CDR3 is 14 residues. V lost 4 bases, J lost 4 bases, and 14 bases lay in between. CDR1 is LGHNA and CDR2 is YSLEER in the germline V gene. CDR3 DNA sequence: TGCGCCAGCAGCCCGAATGTAGGATTTTACGAGCAGTACTTC. Translated: CASSPNVGFYEQYF.

This clonotype occurred a few times. CDR3 in amino acids: CASESSYGYTF. The CDR3 nucleotides read TGTGCCAGCGAAAGTTCATATGGCTACACCTTC. The V and J genes are TRBV25-1 and TRBJ1-2; D not certain. Trimming removed 8 bases from V and 5 bases from J, with 9 bases in between. Germline CDR1 MGHDK, CDR2 SYGVNS. This CDR3 spans 11 amino acids.

This clonotype was seen a few times. The chain combines TRBV7-6 with TRBJ2-3, with 9 bases identical to TRBD2. This CDR3 comprises 16 residues. Per the germline V gene, CDR1 is SGHVS and CDR2 is FNYEAQ. Trimming took 5 bases from V and 2 from J; bases not matched to a gene: 8. The CDR3 spells CASSPLSGGLTDTQYF. The DNA for the CDR3 is TGTGCCAGCAGCCCCTTAAGCGGGGGGCTCACAGATACGCAGTATTTT. Full variable domain (outside the CDR3, taken from reference TRBV7-6 and TRBJ2-3): GAGVSQSPRYKVTKRGQDVALRCDPISGHVSLYWYRQALGQGPEFLTYFNYEAQQDKSGLPNDRFSAERPEGSISTLTIQRTEQRDSAMYRCASSPLSGGLTDTQYFGPGTRLTVL.

In this sample, this clonotype turned up many times. The chain uses TRBV10-3 and TRBJ2-7, with 10 bases matching TRBD1. The CDR3 has 16 amino acids. The germline V gene encodes CDR1 ENHRY and CDR2 SYGVKD. V lost 7 bases to trimming and J lost 2 bases; unmatched junction nucleotides: 11. This CDR3 reads CAITGAGDRGTYEQYF. CDR3 nucleotides: TGTGCCATCACCGGGGCCGGGGACAGGGGTACCTACGAGCAGTACTTC.

This clonotype was counted only a few times. This rearrangement joins TRBV18 to TRBJ2-1; TRBD2 matches 7 bases. This CDR3 comprises 12 residues. The germline CDR1 and CDR2 sequences are KGHSH and LQKENI. Trimming took 8 bases from V and 7 from J; bases not matched to a gene: 5. The CDR3 loop is CASQTAGNEQFF. In DNA form, the CDR3 reads TGTGCCAGCCAAACAGCGGGAAATGAGCAGTTCTTC.

This chain joins TRBV7-2 and TRBJ2-5, with D uncertain. V was pared by 5 bases and J by 4 bases, with 11 bases between. The CDR3 runs to 13 residues. From germline, CDR1 is SGHTA and CDR2 FQGNSA. In DNA form, the CDR3 reads TGTGCCAGCAGCCGCAGCCCAGGAGAGACCCAGTACTTC. It translates to CASSRSPGETQYF. Full variable domain (missing parts from reference TRBV7-2 and TRBJ2-5): GAGVSQSPSNKVTEKGKDVELRCDPISGHTALYWYRQSLGQGLEFLIYFQGNSAPDKSGLPSDRFSAERTGGSVSTLTIQRTQQEDSAVYLCASSRSPGETQYFGPGTRLLVL.

This clonotype was seen a handful of times. The chain employs TRBV2 and TRBJ2-1; 9 bases fit TRBD1. Trimming at V came to 6 bases and at J to 4 bases, leaving 10 bases not matched to a gene. The germline V gene encodes CDR1 SNHLY and CDR2 FYNNEI. The CDR3 has 16 residues. The CDR3 DNA is TGTGCCAGCAGCGCAGAGTCGGACAGGGGTTACAATGAGCAGTTCTTC. It yields the protein CASSAESDRGYNEQFF.

The chain joins TRBV15 to TRBJ1-5; no definite D call. CDR3 size: 13 residues. The ends were cut back, 0 bases at V and 7 bases at J, with 7 bases in the middle. Germline V CDR1 and CDR2: LNHNV, YYDKDF (reference sequence). Here the CDR3 DNA reads TGTGCCACCAGCAGAGATTTAGGGCAGCCCCAGCATTTT. Amino acid sequence: CATSRDLGQPQHF.

This rearrangement joins TRBV20-1 to TRBJ2-2, with a possible D match to TRBD2 (6 bases). The CDR3 spans 15 residues. Trimming stripped 3 bases from V and 4 bases from J, with 15 bases between. CDR1 and CDR2 (germline): DFQATT, SNEGSKA (reference sequence). The DNA for the CDR3 is TGCAGTGCTAGGGAGCGGGCAGGAAGCACCGGGGAGCTGTTTTTT. Translation: CSARERAGSTGELFF.

This clonotype was detected only a few times. The rearrangement links TRBV30 to TRBJ2-7; D unresolved. This CDR3 has 13 residues. Per germline, CDR1 GTSNPN and CDR2 SVGIG (reference sequence). V lost 0 bases and J lost 6, with 12 bases in between. The CDR3 region is CAWSVRLLIEQYF. The CDR3 nucleotides are TGTGCCTGGAGTGTACGGTTGCTAATCGAGCAGTACTTC.

This clonotype appeared a few times. The chain is built from TRBV18 and TRBJ2-5, with 8 bases that match TRBD2. Germline loops: CDR1 KGHSH, CDR2 LQKENI. The V gene end was trimmed by 6 bases and the J gene end by 1 base; junction bases not matched to a gene: 10. The CDR3 has 16 amino acids. The CDR3 sequence is CASSRYGSGGQETQYF. The CDR3 nucleotides are TGTGCCAGCTCCCGCTATGGGAGCGGGGGCCAAGAGACCCAGTACTTC.

In this sample, this clonotype turned up a few times. The rearrangement joins TRBV5-1 to TRBJ2-5, with 11 bases that match TRBD2. Germline values: CDR1 SGHRS, CDR2 YFSETQ. CDR3 length equals 15 residues. V shed 2 bases, J shed 5 bases, and the junction held 5 bases outside the gene matches. The CDR3 loop is CASSFGSGGAETQYF. In nucleotides, the CDR3 is TGCGCCAGCAGCTTCGGTAGCGGGGGGGCGGAGACCCAGTACTTC.

The rearrangement uses TRBV28 and TRBJ2-7; a possible D gene is TRBD2 (5 bases). Germline V gene data show CDR1 as MDHEN and CDR2 as SYDVKM. The CDR3 covers 13 residues. The ends were cut back, 1 base at V and 6 bases at J, with 10 bases in the middle. CDR3 sequence: CASSLFSGGEQYV. CDR3 DNA: TGTGCCAGCAGTTTATTTAGTGGAGGCGAGCAGTACGTC.

The table lists this clonotype with many counts. V usage is TRBV6-6 and J usage is TRBJ1-5; D gene uncertain. The V and J ends lost 4 bases and 5 bases respectively, with 9 bases between them. The CDR3 is 13 amino acids. Germline lookup yields CDR1 MNHNY and CDR2 SVGAGI (reference sequence). The CDR3 DNA reads as TGTGCCAGCAGTTCGGGGTGGGATCAGCCCCAGCATTTT. It yields the protein CASSSGWDQPQHF.

This clonotype was observed many times. This chain connects TRBV7-8 to TRBJ2-5; possibly TRBD1 for D (6 bases). Trimming cost V 2 bases and J 9 bases, with 13 bases left between them. Germline assignment: CDR1 SGHVS and CDR2 FQNEAQ. This CDR3 spans 13 amino acids. The CDR3 loop reads CASSLPRQDSQYF. Written as DNA, the CDR3 is TGTGCCAGCAGCTTACCCCGACAGGACTCCCAGTACTTC.

The chain combines TRBV4-2 with TRBJ1-3; possible D gene TRBD1, 5 bases. CDR3 length equals 15 residues. Germline V gene lookup returns CDR1 LGHNA and CDR2 YNFKEQ. With 1 base removed from V and 0 bases from J, the gap between germline ends came to 7 bases. CDR3 amino acids: CASSQGDSSGNTIYF. In nucleotides, the CDR3 is TGTGCCAGCAGCCAAGGCGACAGCTCTGGAAACACCATATATTTT.

The chain recombines TRBV4-2 with TRBJ2-7; D ambiguous. Germline CDR1 LGHNA, CDR2 YNFKEQ. With 4 bases removed from V and 1 base from J, the gap between germline ends came to 14 bases. The CDR3 is 15 residues long. CDR3: CASSPNRSPSYEQYF. CDR3 coding DNA: TGTGCCAGCAGCCCGAACCGATCGCCTTCCTACGAGCAGTACTTC.